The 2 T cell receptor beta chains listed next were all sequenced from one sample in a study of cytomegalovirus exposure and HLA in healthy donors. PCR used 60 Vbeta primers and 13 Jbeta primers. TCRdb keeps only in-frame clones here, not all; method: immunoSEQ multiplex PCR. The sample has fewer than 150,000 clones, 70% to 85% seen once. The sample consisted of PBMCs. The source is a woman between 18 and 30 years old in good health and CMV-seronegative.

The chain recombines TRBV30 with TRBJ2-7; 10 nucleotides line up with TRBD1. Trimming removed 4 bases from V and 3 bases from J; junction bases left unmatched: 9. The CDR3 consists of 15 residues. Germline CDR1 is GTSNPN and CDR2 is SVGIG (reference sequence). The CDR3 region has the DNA TGTGCCTGGAAACCCCCGGGACAGGGGCTCTACGAGCAGTACTTC. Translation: CAWKPPGQGLYEQYF.

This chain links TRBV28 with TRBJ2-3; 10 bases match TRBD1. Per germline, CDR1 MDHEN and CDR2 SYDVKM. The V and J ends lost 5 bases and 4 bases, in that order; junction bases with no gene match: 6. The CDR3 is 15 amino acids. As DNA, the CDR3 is TGTGCCAGCAGTACGGGACAGGGGAGGGCAGATACGCAGTATTTT. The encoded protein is CASSTGQGRADTQYF.